Below are 30 T cell receptor beta chains sequenced from a single sample in a study of T-cell reconstitution after alpha-beta-depleted transplantation in children. Preparing the TCRbeta library involved the use of unique molecular identifiers. Via MiXCR, TCRdb re-called the PCR reads, giving one row per CDR3 protein. The profile shows a few hundred thousand distinct CDR3 sequences, roughly a quarter of them singletons. This specimen was PBMCs, mostly from graft donor cells, taken 360 days after TCRalphabeta/CD19-depleted stem cell transplant. Every receptor here comes from a female patient aged 2-10 years who had a stem cell transplant for congenital amegakaryocytic thrombocytopenia, so the T cells may come from the graft donor.

V usage is TRBV30 and J usage is TRBJ1-2, with TRBD1 as a possible D gene (5 bases). CDR3 length: 13 residues. Trimming took 1 base from V and 4 from J, leaving 10 bases between them. The germline V gene has CDR1 GTSNPN and CDR2 SVGIG (reference sequence). Here the CDR3 reads CAWSDGAGYGYTF. Written as DNA, the CDR3 is TGTGCCTGGAGTGATGGGGCAGGCTATGGCTACACCTTC.

The chain recombines TRBV12-5 with TRBJ2-3; no firm D call. CDR1 and CDR2 from the germline V gene are LGHNT and FRNRAP. Trimming took 9 bases from V and 1 from J, leaving 8 bases between them. The CDR3 totals 12 residues. In nucleotides, the CDR3 is TGTGCTAGGACCGCCTGCACAGATACGCAGTATTTT. This gives the protein CARTACTDTQYF.

This clonotype has a handful of counts. This rearrangement joins TRBV3-1 to TRBJ2-1, with 13 bases fitting TRBD2. Trimming removed 2 bases from V and 12 bases from J; junction bases left unmatched: 7. Germline-derived CDR1 and CDR2 are LGHDT and YNNKEL (reference sequence). The CDR3 sequence is 15 residues long. The CDR3 DNA sequence: TGTGCCAGCAGCCAAAGACTAGCGGGGGGACTAACGCAGTTCTTC. It codes for CASSQRLAGGLTQFF.

In its sample, this clonotype was seen a few times. The J gene is TRBJ2-1, the V gene TRBV5-1, with a possible D match to TRBD1 (6 bases). V lost 3 bases to trimming and J lost 8 bases, with 15 bases between them. The CDR3 sequence is 14 residues long. CDR1 is SGHRS and CDR2 is YFSETQ in the germline V gene. CDR3: CASSSGQPGDEQFF. The CDR3 DNA reads TGCGCCAGCAGCTCGGGACAACCCGGGGATGAGCAGTTCTTC. Drawing the rest from reference TRBV5-1 and TRBJ2-1, the complete variable domain is KAGVTQTPRYLIKTRGQQVTLSCSPISGHRSVSWYQQTPGQGLQFLFEYFSETQRNKGNFPGRFSGRQFSNSRSEMNVSTLELGDSALYLCASSSGQPGDEQFFGPGTRLTVL.

The chain combines TRBV6-1 with TRBJ2-7, with TRBD1 matching over 10 bases. The germline V gene encodes CDR1 MNHNS and CDR2 SASEGT. V shed 6 bases, J shed 1 base, and the junction held 6 bases outside the gene matches. There are 15 residues in the CDR3. CDR3 protein: CASRMGQGPSYEQYF. CDR3 DNA sequence: TGTGCCAGCAGGATGGGACAGGGGCCTTCCTACGAGCAGTACTTC.

This clonotype has a handful of counts. This sequence joins TRBV11-2 and TRBJ2-1; TRBD2 matches 8 bases. The CDR3 has 16 residues. Germline trimming cut 5 bases from V and 3 bases from J; bases unmatched to any gene: 9. Germline V CDR1 and CDR2: SGHAT, FQNNGV. The CDR3 spells CASSGLRRGVYNEQFF. In DNA, the CDR3 is TGTGCCAGCAGCGGGTTAAGGCGGGGGGTCTACAATGAGCAGTTCTTC.

This clonotype has more than one count but fewer than ten. The chain links TRBV29-1 to TRBJ1-1; D is undetermined. Germline CDR1 SQVTM, CDR2 ANQGSEA. The CDR3 loop spans 12 amino acids. The ends were cut back, 3 bases at V and 10 bases at J, with 15 bases in the middle. The CDR3 DNA follows: TGCAGCGTTGACGTTTCGGGTATAGGAGCTTTCTTT. Protein product: CSVDVSGIGAFF.

This rearrangement joins TRBV9 to TRBJ2-1; 7 bases are a match to TRBD1. Germline V lookup: CDR1 SGDLS, CDR2 YYNGEE. With 4 bases clipped from V and 10 bases from J, the junction kept 14 bases outside the gene matches. The CDR3 totals 15 residues. The CDR3 DNA is TGTGCCAGCAGCAGGGACAGCCAAGGGGCAGACGAGCAGTTCTTC. Translating it yields CASSRDSQGADEQFF.

This clonotype was seen a handful of times. The chain combines TRBV20-1 with TRBJ2-1, with TRBD1 as a possible D gene (6 bases). CDR3 length equals 15 residues. V dropped 3 bases and J dropped 9 bases, with 21 bases sitting between them. Germline V gene lookup returns CDR1 DFQATT and CDR2 SNEGSKA (reference sequence). The CDR3 DNA sequence: TGCAGTGCTAGCTGTTTTTCCAACTCAGGGGCTGAGCAGTTCTTC. Translated, it gives CSASCFSNSGAEQFF.

V is TRBV7-2 and J is TRBJ1-3; TRBD1 is a possible D gene (5 bases). This CDR3 has 15 residues. Germline CDR1 SGHTA, CDR2 FQGNSA. V lost 4 bases, J lost 0 bases, and 10 bases lay in between. CDR3 loop: CASSSRVSSGNTIYF. DNA of the CDR3: TGTGCCAGCAGCTCCAGGGTCAGCTCTGGAAACACCATATATTTT.

This clonotype was observed a handful of times. V gene TRBV12-3 or TRBV12-4 combines with J gene TRBJ2-3; a weak D match, TRBD2 (5 bases). CDR3 length: 15 amino acids. The V end lost 3 bases, the J end lost 3 bases, and 13 bases lay between the germline ends. CDR3 coding DNA: TGTGCCAGCAGTTTCGGCGGGTTGGAGACAGATACGCAGTATTTT. The encoded protein is CASSFGGLETDTQYF.

This clonotype was detected only a few times. The chain couples TRBV5-1 to TRBJ1-2; D not certain. This CDR3 is built from 13 residues. Trimming left V 3 bases short and J 1 base short, with 7 bases between. Germline lookup yields CDR1 SGHRS and CDR2 YFSETQ. CDR3 DNA: TGCGCCAGCAGCTCTCGGAGTAACTATGGCTACACCTTC. Translating gives CASSSRSNYGYTF.

This clonotype showed up just a few times. The rearrangement uses TRBV15 and TRBJ1-1, with no clear D. The germline V gene encodes CDR1 LNHNV and CDR2 YYDKDF (reference sequence). This CDR3 contains 15 residues. V was clipped by 0 bases and J by 1 base, with 9 bases between them. The CDR3 protein is CATSREAYGNTEAFF. CDR3 in DNA: TGTGCCACCAGCAGAGAGGCCTACGGGAACACTGAAGCTTTCTTT.

This clonotype was counted only a few times. The rearrangement links TRBV6-5 to TRBJ1-6; possibly TRBD1 for D (5 bases). The CDR3 totals 16 residues. The germline gives CDR1 MNHEY, CDR2 SVGAGI. V was cut by 0 bases and J by 5 bases, with 11 bases left in between. CDR3 coding DNA: TGTGCCAGCAGTTACTCGATAACAGGACATAATTCACCCCTCCACTTT. Protein product: CASSYSITGHNSPLHF.

The rearrangement joins TRBV15 to TRBJ2-1, with 10 bases identical to TRBD2. The ends lost 0 bases at V and 6 bases at J; junction bases unmatched: 2. Germline lookup yields CDR1 LNHNV and CDR2 YYDKDF (reference sequence). The CDR3 sequence is 15 residues long. CDR3 amino acids: CATSRDTSGANEQFF. DNA of the CDR3: TGTGCCACCAGCAGAGATACTAGCGGGGCCAATGAGCAGTTCTTC.

This clonotype was recorded once. The CDR3 bases are TGCGCCAGCAGCTTAAGCGCCGGGGGGGGCGGCACAGATACGCAGTATTTT. Its translation: CASSLSAGGGGTDTQYF. V usage is TRBV5-1 and J usage is TRBJ2-3, with 8 nucleotides matching TRBD2. J gave up 1 base and V 2 bases, and 9 bases lay outside the gene matches. CDR1 SGHRS and CDR2 YFSETQ come from the germline V gene. The CDR3 runs 17 residues.

CDR3 DNA sequence: TGTGCCAGCAGTTCCCAGGGGACTTCCTATAACGTCCTGACTTTC. Translating gives CASSSQGTSYNVLTF. The rearrangement uses TRBV12-3 or TRBV12-4 and TRBJ2-6, with D perhaps given as TRBD1 or TRBD2 (6 bases each). The CDR3 is 15 amino acids. V shed 4 bases and J shed 10 bases, with 17 bases lying between them.

This clonotype was seen more than once but under ten times. The gene calls are TRBV7-9 and TRBJ2-3; D gene unclear. The CDR3 loop spans 15 amino acids. The ends were cut back, 1 base at V and 4 bases at J, with 12 bases in the middle. Germline V gene lookup returns CDR1 SEHNR and CDR2 FQNEAQ (reference sequence). The CDR3 loop is CASSLDGRPADTQYF. CDR3 DNA: TGTGCCAGCAGCTTAGATGGGCGACCTGCAGATACGCAGTATTTT.

The chain combines TRBV11-1 with TRBJ2-1; D is perhaps TRBD2 (6 bases). CDR1 and CDR2 from the germline V gene are SGHAT and FQDESV (reference sequence). This CDR3 has 20 residues. With 2 bases removed from V and 2 bases from J, the gap between germline ends came to 25 bases. The CDR3 coding sequence is TGTGCCAGCAGCTTAAAGATGAGGGAGCGGACTAACAAAACCTACAATGAGCAGTTCTTC. Its translation: CASSLKMRERTNKTYNEQFF.

The chain carries TRBV21-1 and TRBJ2-5; the table's D call, TRBD1, has no DNA check behind it. TRBV21-1 is assigned pseudogene status. This CDR3 has 16 residues. CDR3 sequence reads: CASSSPLDREKETQYF. The CDR3 DNA is TGTGCCAGCAGCTCTCCCCTGGATAGAGAGAAAGAGACCCAGTACTTC.

The table lists this clonotype with a few counts. The chain employs TRBV27 and TRBJ1-5, with 7 positions matching TRBD1. Germline V lookup: CDR1 MNHEY, CDR2 SMNVEV (reference sequence). V lost 3 bases to trimming and J lost 5 bases; unmatched junction nucleotides: 16. This CDR3 comprises 18 residues. CDR3 in DNA: TGTGCCAGCAGTTTCCCGACAGACTTGGACAGGACCTATCAGCCCCAGCATTTT. It encodes CASSFPTDLDRTYQPQHF.

This clonotype has just a few counts. The chain employs TRBV20-1 and TRBJ1-5, with D hard to call. From germline, CDR1 is DFQATT and CDR2 SNEGSKA (reference sequence). This CDR3 is built from 14 residues. Trimming removed 0 bases at V and 4 bases at J, with 10 bases between. The CDR3 sequence: CSARDFEANQPQHF. The CDR3, as DNA: TGCAGTGCTAGAGATTTCGAGGCGAATCAGCCCCAGCATTTT.

This clonotype was detected a few times. The chain carries TRBV12-3 or TRBV12-4 and TRBJ2-5; D gene uncertain. CDR3 length: 15 amino acids. V lost 4 bases, J lost 3 bases, and 15 bases lay in between. The CDR3 loop is CASSSLRHTKETQYF. The CDR3 DNA follows: TGTGCCAGCAGTTCCCTCAGACATACCAAAGAGACCCAGTACTTC.

The chain is built from TRBV4-1 and TRBJ2-3, with unresolved D. The V gene lost 4 bases and the J gene lost 0 bases, with 14 bases spanning the gap. CDR1 and CDR2 (germline): MGHRA, YSYEKL. The CDR3 is 16 residues long. CDR3 nucleotide sequence: TGCGCCAGCAGCCCGCCCCTGCTGCTTAGCACAGATACGCAGTATTTT. Translation: CASSPPLLLSTDTQYF.

The chain employs TRBV6-1 and TRBJ1-2, with D uncertain. With 0 bases removed from V and 0 bases from J, the gap between germline ends came to 8 bases. This CDR3 is 15 amino acids long. Looked up from germline, CDR1 is MNHNS and CDR2 is SASEGT. DNA for the CDR3: TGTGCCAGCAGTGAAGCGCTCGGATCTAACTATGGCTACACCTTC. This translates into CASSEALGSNYGYTF.

This clonotype showed up many times. The chain combines TRBV28 with TRBJ2-7; a weak D match, TRBD1 (6 bases). The germline gives CDR1 MDHEN, CDR2 SYDVKM. The CDR3 covers 16 residues. V lost 6 bases and J 2 bases, leaving 20 bases between the germline ends. In DNA, the CDR3 is TGTGCCAGCAGCTCACCGACAGGACTGATAACCTACGAGCAGTACTTC. This codes for CASSSPTGLITYEQYF.

This clonotype appeared many times. The chain combines TRBV24-1 with TRBJ2-3, with D unclear. V shed 3 bases and J shed 2 bases, with 14 bases lying between them. The CDR3 contains 16 residues. Germline CDR1 is KGHDR and CDR2 is SFDVKD. The CDR3: CATSDRRALHTDTQYF. The CDR3 region has the DNA TGTGCCACCAGTGATCGAAGGGCACTCCACACAGATACGCAGTATTTT.

This clonotype was detected only a few times. The CDR3 DNA reads as TGCAGCGCCCGACAGGGCTTAAGAGACAATGAGCAGTTCTTC. Translated: CSARQGLRDNEQFF. The chain has TRBV29-1 and TRBJ2-1, with 7 bases identical to TRBD1. V shed 7 bases, J shed 5 bases, and the junction held 11 bases outside the gene matches. The germline V gene encodes CDR1 SQVTM and CDR2 ANQGSEA. The CDR3 loop spans 14 amino acids.

The V and J genes are TRBV12-3 or TRBV12-4 and TRBJ2-1; TRBD2 matches at 9 bases. The trim removed 7 bases at V and 9 bases at J, leaving 13 bases unmatched. CDR3 length: 15 amino acids. The CDR3 coding sequence is TGTGCCAGCACCGACATGAGCGGGGGGTGGTTTGAGCAGTTCTTC. Its protein is CASTDMSGGWFEQFF.

The V gene is TRBV5-1, the J gene TRBJ2-7; D gene ambiguous. Trimming stripped 4 bases from V and 3 bases from J, with 14 bases between. CDR3 length: 14 amino acids. Germline CDR1 SGHRS, CDR2 YFSETQ. DNA for the CDR3: TGCGCCAGCAGCCAAGTTTATTCCAACTACGAGCAGTACTTC. Its protein product is CASSQVYSNYEQYF.